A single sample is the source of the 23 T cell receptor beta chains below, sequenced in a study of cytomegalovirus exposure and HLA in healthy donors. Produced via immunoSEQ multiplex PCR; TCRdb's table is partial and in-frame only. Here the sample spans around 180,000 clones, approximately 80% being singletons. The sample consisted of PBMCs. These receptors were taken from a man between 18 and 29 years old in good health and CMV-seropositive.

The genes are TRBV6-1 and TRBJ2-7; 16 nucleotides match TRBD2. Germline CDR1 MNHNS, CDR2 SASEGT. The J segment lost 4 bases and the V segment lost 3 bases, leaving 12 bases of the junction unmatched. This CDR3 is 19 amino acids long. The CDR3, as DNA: TGTGCCAGCAGTGACGCCGGGACTAGCGGGAGGGCCTCGGGTTACGAGCAGTACTTC. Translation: CASSDAGTSGRASGYEQYF.

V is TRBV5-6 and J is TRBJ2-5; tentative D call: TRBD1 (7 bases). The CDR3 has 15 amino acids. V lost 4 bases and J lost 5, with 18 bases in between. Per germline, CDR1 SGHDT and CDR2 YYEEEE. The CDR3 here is CASSLTQGGMETQYF. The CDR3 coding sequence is TGTGCCAGCAGCCTTACGCAGGGGGGAATGGAGACCCAGTACTTC. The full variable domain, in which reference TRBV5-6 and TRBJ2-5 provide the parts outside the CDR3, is DAGVTQSPTHLIKTRGQQVTLRCSPKSGHDTVSWYQQALGQGPQFIFQYYEEEERQRGNFPDRFSGHQFPNYSSELNVNALLLGDSALYLCASSLTQGGMETQYFGPGTRLLVL.

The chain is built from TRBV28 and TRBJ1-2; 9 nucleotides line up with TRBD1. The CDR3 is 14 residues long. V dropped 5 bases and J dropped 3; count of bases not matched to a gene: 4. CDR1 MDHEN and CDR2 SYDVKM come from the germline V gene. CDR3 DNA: TGTGCCAGCAGTCGACAGGGGGACTACTATGGCTACACCTTC. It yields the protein CASSRQGDYYGYTF.

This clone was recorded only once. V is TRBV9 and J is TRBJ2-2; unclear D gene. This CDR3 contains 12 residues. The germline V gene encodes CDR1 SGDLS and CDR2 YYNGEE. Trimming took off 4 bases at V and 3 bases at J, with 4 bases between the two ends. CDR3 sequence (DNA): TGTGCCAGCAGCATATACACCGGGGAGCTGTTTTTT. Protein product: CASSIYTGELFF.

CDR3 sequence: CASLTALQSSSYNEQFF. CDR3 nucleotide sequence: TGTGCCAGCCTCACCGCCTTACAGAGCAGCTCCTACAATGAGCAGTTCTTC. The chain carries TRBV7-6 and TRBJ2-1; D is unclear. Trimming removed 8 bases from V and 0 bases from J, with 20 bases in between. CDR3 length: 17 amino acids. The germline V gene encodes CDR1 SGHVS and CDR2 FNYEAQ. Full variable domain (missing parts from reference TRBV7-6 and TRBJ2-1): GAGVSQSPRYKVTKRGQDVALRCDPISGHVSLYWYRQALGQGPEFLTYFNYEAQQDKSGLPNDRFSAERPEGSISTLTIQRTEQRDSAMYRCASLTALQSSSYNEQFFGPGTRLTVL.

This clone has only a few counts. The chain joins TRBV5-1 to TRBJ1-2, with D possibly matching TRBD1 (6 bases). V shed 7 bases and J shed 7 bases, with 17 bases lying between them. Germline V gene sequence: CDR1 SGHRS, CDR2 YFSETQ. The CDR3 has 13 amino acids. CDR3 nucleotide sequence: TGCGCCAGCGTGCTAAACAGGGCGATTGGCTACACCTTC. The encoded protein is CASVLNRAIGYTF.

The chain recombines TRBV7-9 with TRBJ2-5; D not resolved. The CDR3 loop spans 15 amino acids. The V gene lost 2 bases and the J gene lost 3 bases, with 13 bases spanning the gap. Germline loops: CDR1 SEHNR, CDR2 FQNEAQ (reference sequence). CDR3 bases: TGTGCCAGCAGCTTATTATCCCTCCCTAAAGAGACCCAGTACTTC. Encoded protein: CASSLLSLPKETQYF.

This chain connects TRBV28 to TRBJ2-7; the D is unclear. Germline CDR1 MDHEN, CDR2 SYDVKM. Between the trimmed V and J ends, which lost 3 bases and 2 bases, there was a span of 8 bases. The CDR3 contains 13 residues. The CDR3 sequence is CASSLGATYEQYF. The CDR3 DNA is TGTGCCAGCAGTTTGGGCGCAACCTACGAGCAGTACTTC.

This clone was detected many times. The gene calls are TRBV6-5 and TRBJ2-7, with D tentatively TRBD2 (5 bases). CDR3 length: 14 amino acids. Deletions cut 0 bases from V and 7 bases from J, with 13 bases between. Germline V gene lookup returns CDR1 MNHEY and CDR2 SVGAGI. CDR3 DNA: TGTGCCAGCAGTTACTCTCCCGGGGTCGGGGAGCAGTACTTC. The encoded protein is CASSYSPGVGEQYF.

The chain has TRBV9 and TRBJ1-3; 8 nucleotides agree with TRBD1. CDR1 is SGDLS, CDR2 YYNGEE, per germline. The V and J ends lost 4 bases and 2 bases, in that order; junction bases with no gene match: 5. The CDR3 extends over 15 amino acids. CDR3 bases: TGTGCCAGCAGCCAGGGGGCAGGGGCTGGAAACACCATATATTTT. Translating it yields CASSQGAGAGNTIYF.

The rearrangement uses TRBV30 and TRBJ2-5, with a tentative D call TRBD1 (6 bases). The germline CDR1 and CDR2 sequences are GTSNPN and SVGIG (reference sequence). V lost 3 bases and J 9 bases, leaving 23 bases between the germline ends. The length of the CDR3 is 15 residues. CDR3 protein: CAWSLLDRTQGAQYF. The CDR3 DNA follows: TGTGCCTGGAGCCTCTTGGACAGAACCCAAGGGGCCCAGTACTTC. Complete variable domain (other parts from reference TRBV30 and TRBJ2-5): SQTIHQWPATLVQPVGSPLSLECTVEGTSNPNLYWYRQAAGRGLQLLFYSVGIGQISSEVPQNLSASRPQDRQFILSSKKLLLSDSGFYLCAWSLLDRTQGAQYFGPGTRLLVL.

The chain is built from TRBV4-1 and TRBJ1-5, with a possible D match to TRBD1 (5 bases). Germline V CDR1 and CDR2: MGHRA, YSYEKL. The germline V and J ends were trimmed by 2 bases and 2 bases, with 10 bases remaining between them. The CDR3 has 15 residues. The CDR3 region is CASSQIAGGNQPQHF. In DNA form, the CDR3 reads TGCGCCAGCAGCCAAATCGCGGGGGGCAATCAGCCCCAGCATTTT.

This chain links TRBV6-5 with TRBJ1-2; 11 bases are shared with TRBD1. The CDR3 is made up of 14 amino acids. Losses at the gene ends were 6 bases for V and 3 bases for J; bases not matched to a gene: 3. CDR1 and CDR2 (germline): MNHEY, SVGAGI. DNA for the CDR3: TGTGCCAGCAGGAGGACAGGGGGCGACTATGGCTACACCTTC. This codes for CASRRTGGDYGYTF.

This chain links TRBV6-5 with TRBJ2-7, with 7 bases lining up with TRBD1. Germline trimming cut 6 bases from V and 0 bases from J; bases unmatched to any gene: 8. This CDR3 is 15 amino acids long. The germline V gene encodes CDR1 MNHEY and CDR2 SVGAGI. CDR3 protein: CASRRPGQSSYEQYF. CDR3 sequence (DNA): TGTGCCAGCAGGCGGCCGGGACAGAGCTCCTACGAGCAGTACTTC.

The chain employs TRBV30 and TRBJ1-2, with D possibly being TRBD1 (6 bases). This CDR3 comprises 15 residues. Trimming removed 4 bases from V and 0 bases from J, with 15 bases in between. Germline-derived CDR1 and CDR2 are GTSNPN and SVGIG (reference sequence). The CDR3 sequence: CAWMTPGVTNYGYTF. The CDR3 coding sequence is TGTGCCTGGATGACCCCAGGGGTCACTAACTATGGCTACACCTTC.

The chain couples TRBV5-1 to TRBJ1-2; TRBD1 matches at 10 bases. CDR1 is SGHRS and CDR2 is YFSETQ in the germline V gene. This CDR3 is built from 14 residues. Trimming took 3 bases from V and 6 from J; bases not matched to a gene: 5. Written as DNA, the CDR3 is TGCGCCAGCAGCTCTCCCGGGACAGGGGATGGCTACACCTTC. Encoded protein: CASSSPGTGDGYTF.

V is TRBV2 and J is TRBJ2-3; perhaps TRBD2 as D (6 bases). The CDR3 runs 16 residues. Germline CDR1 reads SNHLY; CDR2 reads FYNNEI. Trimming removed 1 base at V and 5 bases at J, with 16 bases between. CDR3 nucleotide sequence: TGTGCCAGCAGTGAAGGGGGACTCCCCGCCGTAGATACGCAGTATTTT. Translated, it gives CASSEGGLPAVDTQYF. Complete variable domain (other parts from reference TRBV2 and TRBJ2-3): EPEVTQTPSHQVTQMGQEVILRCVPISNHLYFYWYRQILGQKVEFLVSFYNNEISEKSEIFDDQFSVERPDGSNFTLKIRSTKLEDSAMYFCASSEGGLPAVDTQYFGPGTRLTVL.

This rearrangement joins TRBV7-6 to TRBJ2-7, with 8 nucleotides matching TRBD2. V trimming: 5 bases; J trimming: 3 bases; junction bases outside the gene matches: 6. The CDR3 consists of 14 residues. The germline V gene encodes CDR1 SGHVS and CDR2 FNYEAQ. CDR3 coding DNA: TGTGCCAGCAGCCCTAGGACTAGCCGCTACGAGCAGTACTTC. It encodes CASSPRTSRYEQYF.

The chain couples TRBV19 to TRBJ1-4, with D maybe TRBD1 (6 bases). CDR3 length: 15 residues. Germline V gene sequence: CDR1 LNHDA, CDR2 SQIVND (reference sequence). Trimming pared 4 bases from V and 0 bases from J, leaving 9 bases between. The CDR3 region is CASSTWTATNEKLFF. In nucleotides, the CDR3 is TGTGCCAGTAGTACGTGGACAGCAACTAATGAAAAACTGTTTTTT.

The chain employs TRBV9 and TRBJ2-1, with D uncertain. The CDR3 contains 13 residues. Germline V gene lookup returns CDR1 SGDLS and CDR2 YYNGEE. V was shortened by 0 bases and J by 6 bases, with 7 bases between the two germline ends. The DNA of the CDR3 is TGTGCCAGCAGCGTAGCACCGGGCAATGAGCAGTTCTTC. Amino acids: CASSVAPGNEQFF.

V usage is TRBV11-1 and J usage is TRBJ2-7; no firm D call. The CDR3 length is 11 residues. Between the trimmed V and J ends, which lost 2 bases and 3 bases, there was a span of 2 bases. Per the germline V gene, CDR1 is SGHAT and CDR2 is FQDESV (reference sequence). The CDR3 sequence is CASSLHYEQYF. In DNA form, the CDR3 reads TGTGCCAGCAGCTTACACTACGAGCAGTACTTC.

The CDR3 is CASSSRGTSTDTQYF. CDR3 bases: TGCGCCAGCAGCTCCAGGGGGACCAGCACAGATACGCAGTATTTT. V is TRBV5-1 and J is TRBJ2-3; TRBD1 matches at 7 bases. Unmatched junction bases numbered 4, after V lost 3 bases and J lost 0 bases. CDR1 and CDR2 (germline): SGHRS, YFSETQ. The CDR3 has 15 residues. The full variable domain, completed using reference TRBV5-1 and TRBJ2-3, is KAGVTQTPRYLIKTRGQQVTLSCSPISGHRSVSWYQQTPGQGLQFLFEYFSETQRNKGNFPGRFSGRQFSNSRSEMNVSTLELGDSALYLCASSSRGTSTDTQYFGPGTRLTVL.

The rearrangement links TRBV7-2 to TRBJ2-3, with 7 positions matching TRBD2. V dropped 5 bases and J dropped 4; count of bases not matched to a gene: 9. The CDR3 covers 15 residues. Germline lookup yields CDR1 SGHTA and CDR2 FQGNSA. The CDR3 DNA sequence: TGTGCCAGCAGCCCAGCAAGCGGGACTGCAGATACGCAGTATTTT. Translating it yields CASSPASGTADTQYF.